This record concerns one T cell receptor (beta chain) sequence. The data belong to a study of blood T cell repertoires in COVID-19. About the research overall: In each case, the material was cDNA or gDNA derived from T cells, B-cell-depleted T cells, or PBMCs.

Authors' data handling: Nucleated cell number was recorded as an estimate derived from reference gene primer amplification. The data were produced by immunoSEQ multiplex PCR, yet TCRdb's version contains in-frame clones alone and is incomplete. That table supplies the V and J calls and clone size; D and trimming were determined from the DNA. The sample yields 100,000 to 120,000 clones, more than 80% seen once. V was clipped by 1 base and J by 8 bases, with 9 bases between them. The germline V gene has CDR1 SGHRS and CDR2 YFSETQ. The CDR3 totals 12 residues. The chain links TRBV5-1 to TRBJ1-1; D remains unclear. The source is a woman aged 40-49 years with acute or convalescent COVID-19. Specimen: peripheral blood. This CDR3 reads CASSLRAGEAFF. CDR3 DNA: TGCGCCAGCAGCTTGCGGGCGGGGGAAGCTTTCTTT.